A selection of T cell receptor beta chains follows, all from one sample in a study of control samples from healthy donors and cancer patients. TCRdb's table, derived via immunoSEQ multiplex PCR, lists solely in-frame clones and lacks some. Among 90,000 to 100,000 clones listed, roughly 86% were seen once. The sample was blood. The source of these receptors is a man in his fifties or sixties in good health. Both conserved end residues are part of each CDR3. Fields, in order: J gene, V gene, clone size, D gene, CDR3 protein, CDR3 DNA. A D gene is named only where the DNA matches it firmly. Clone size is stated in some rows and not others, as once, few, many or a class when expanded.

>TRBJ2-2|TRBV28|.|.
CASTPGGGGTGELFF
TGTGCCAGCACCCCAGGGGGAGGCGGCACCGGGGAGCTGTTTTTT
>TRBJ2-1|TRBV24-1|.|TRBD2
CATRSGTSGRSEQFF
TGTGCCACCAGGTCCGGGACTAGCGGTCGCAGTGAGCAGTTCTTC
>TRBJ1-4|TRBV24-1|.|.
CATSEGGRSGYPTNEKLFF
TGTGCCACCAGTGAGGGGGGGAGATCAGGGTACCCAACTAATGAAAAACTGTTTTTT
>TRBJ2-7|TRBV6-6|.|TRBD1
CASTGGTGSYEQYF
TGTGCCAGCACTGGGGGGACAGGTTCCTACGAGCAGTACTTC
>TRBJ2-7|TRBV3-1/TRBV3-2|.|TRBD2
CASSLAPSGSSYEQYF
TGTGCCAGCAGCCTAGCACCTAGCGGGTCTTCCTACGAGCAGTACTTC
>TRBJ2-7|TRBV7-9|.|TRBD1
CASSLVLRQGVSYEQYF
TGTGCCAGCAGCTTAGTCTTGAGACAGGGAGTATCCTACGAGCAGTACTTC
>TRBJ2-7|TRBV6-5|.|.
CASSNPPKYF
TGTGCCAGCAGTAACCCCCCCAAGTACTTC
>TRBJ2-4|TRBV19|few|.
CASSIGQGAKNIQYF
TGTGCCAGTAGTATAGGCCAGGGGGCCAAAAACATTCAGTACTTC
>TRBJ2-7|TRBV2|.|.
CASGLSYEQYF
TGTGCCAGTGGACTGTCCTACGAGCAGTACTTC
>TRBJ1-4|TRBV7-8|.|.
CASRSRQAPAANEKLFF
TGTGCCAGCAGGTCCCGACAGGCGCCCGCGGCTAATGAAAAACTGTTTTTT
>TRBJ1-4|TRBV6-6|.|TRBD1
CASSHDRGDEKLFF
TGTGCCAGCAGCCATGACAGGGGTGATGAAAAACTGTTTTTT
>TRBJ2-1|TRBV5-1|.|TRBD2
CASSQGTSGGRSEQFF
TGCGCCAGCAGCCAAGGGACTAGCGGAGGGAGGAGTGAGCAGTTCTTC
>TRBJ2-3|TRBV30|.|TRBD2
CARSGRASDTQYF
TGTGCCCGAAGCGGGAGGGCCAGCGATACGCAGTATTTT
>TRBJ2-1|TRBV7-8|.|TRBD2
CASSFGLAGSADGEQFF
TGTGCCAGCAGCTTCGGACTAGCGGGATCCGCCGATGGTGAGCAGTTCTTC
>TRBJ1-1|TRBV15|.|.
CATSTLDSFDTEAFF
TGTGCCACCAGCACTTTGGACAGCTTTGACACTGAAGCTTTCTTT
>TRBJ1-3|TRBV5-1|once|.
CASSLGVTGNTIYF
TGCGCCAGCAGCCTGGGGGTGACGGGAAACACCATATATTTT
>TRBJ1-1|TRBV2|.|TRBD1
CASNVPLTGQERNTEAFF
TGTGCCAGCAATGTCCCACTCACGGGACAGGAGCGGAACACTGAAGCTTTCTTT
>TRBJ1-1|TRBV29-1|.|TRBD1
CSAGQGGNTEAFF
TGCAGCGCGGGACAGGGGGGGAACACTGAAGCTTTCTTT
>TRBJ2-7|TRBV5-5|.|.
CASSLDQGRALNEQYF
TGTGCCAGCAGCTTGGATCAAGGTAGGGCGCTGAACGAGCAGTACTTC
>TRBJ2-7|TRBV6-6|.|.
CASSLPGAYEQYF
TGTGCCAGCAGTCTCCCGGGGGCCTACGAGCAGTACTTC
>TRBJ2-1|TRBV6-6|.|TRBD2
CASRMGSGRSLEQFF
TGTGCCAGCAGGATGGGGAGCGGGAGGTCCCTTGAGCAGTTCTTC
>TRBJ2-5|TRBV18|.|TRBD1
CASSPPDRAPQETQYF
TGTGCCAGCTCACCACCGGACAGGGCCCCCCAAGAGACCCAGTACTTC
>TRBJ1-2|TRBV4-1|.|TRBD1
CASSHRQGGNYTF
TGCGCCAGCAGCCACCGACAGGGGGGAAACTACACCTTC
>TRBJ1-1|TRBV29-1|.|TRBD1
CSVRQGASTEAFF
TGCAGCGTCAGACAGGGGGCCAGCACTGAAGCTTTCTTT
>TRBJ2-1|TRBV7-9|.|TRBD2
CASSLGTSGSYNEQFF
TGTGCCAGCAGCTTGGGGACTAGCGGGAGCTACAATGAGCAGTTCTTC
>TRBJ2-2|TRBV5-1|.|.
CASSLERSRVTTGELFF
TGCGCCAGCAGCTTGGAGCGTAGCAGGGTGACCACCGGGGAGCTGTTTTTT
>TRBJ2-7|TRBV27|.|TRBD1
CASRYHRGGEQYF
TGTGCCAGCAGATATCACAGGGGTGGCGAGCAGTACTTC
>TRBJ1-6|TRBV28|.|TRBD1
CASSLTGGAFLEPLHF
TGTGCCAGCAGTCTGACAGGGGGCGCGTTTCTCGAACCCCTCCACTTT
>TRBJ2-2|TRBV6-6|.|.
CASSYVQGNTGELFF
TGTGCCAGCAGTTACGTACAGGGTAACACCGGGGAGCTGTTTTTT
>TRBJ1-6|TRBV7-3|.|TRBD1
CASRQGGNSPLHF
TGTGCCAGCAGGCAGGGGGGTAATTCACCCCTCCACTTT
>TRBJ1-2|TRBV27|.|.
CASSPLENYGYTF
TGTGCCAGCAGCCCACTAGAAAACTATGGCTACACCTTC
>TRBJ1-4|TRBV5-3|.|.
CAEVAATNEKLFF
TGTGCCGAAGTGGCTGCAACTAATGAAAAACTGTTTTTT